This record looks at one T cell receptor beta chain sequence and its context. The data stem from a study of blood T cell repertoires in COVID-19. Germline V CDR1 and CDR2: KGHSH, LQKENI. The CDR3 is 18 residues long. The V and J ends lost 3 bases and 3 bases, in that order; junction bases with no gene match: 13. Profiled with immunoSEQ multiplex PCR; TCRdb holds only in-frame clones, not every one. The sample yields about 300,000 clones, about nine tenths seen once. The source of this sequence is a woman aged 40 to 50 who had recovered from COVID-19. The sequencing input was PBMCs or T cells enriched from blood (not recorded which). The chain links TRBV18 to TRBJ2-2, with 7 bases lining up with TRBD1. The CDR3 DNA sequence: TGTGCCAGCTCACCGTCCCGGGACAGTGTATGGGACACCGGGGAGCTGTTTTTT. Amino acids: CASSPSRDSVWDTGELFF.